The sequence of this TCR beta chain was determined in a study of T cell repertoires in ileal Crohn's disease. The CDR3 contains 13 residues. Trimming cost V 6 bases and J 4 bases, with 12 bases left between them. Germline assignment: CDR1 MDHEN and CDR2 SYDVKM. Only in-frame clones appear in the TCRdb table, and some are missing; sequencing was by immunoSEQ multiplex PCR. Of some 4,700 clones listed, about 80% are singletons. The chain carries TRBV28 and TRBJ1-1; D might be TRBD1 (6 bases). The sequencing input was ileal tissue. The receptor was derived from an adult with Crohn's disease. The CDR3 region has the DNA TGTGCCAGCAGGAAACAGGGCGGCACTGAAGCTTTCTTT. Amino acid sequence: CASRKQGGTEAFF.